This T cell receptor beta chain was recorded in a study of blood T cell repertoires in COVID-19. On the study more broadly: The origin of the acute and convalescent COVID-19 samples was the United States, Italy and Spain. The cDNA or gDNA used as material had been derived from T cells, B-cell-depleted T cells, or PBMCs.

In the source study's methods: Amplification of reference gene primers was used by the study to estimate nucleated cell counts. Sequencing was performed with immunoSEQ multiplex PCR; in TCRdb, only in-frame clones are kept and a portion is missing. The DNA gave D and trimming, while V, J and clone size come from that table. This sample carries 250,000 to 300,000 clones, almost 85% of them seen once, and the ten largest clones take 5% to 6.5%. What was sequenced was peripheral blood. The sequence came from a man between 45 and 60 years old with active or convalescent COVID-19.

For the CDR3, the DNA is TGTGCCCATGAGAAGGGGGCAGCTACTAGCACAGATACGCAGTATTTT. Protein: CAHEKGAATSTDTQYF. The chain is built from TRBV30 and TRBJ2-3; 7 nucleotides agree with TRBD1. The length of the CDR3 is 16 residues. V lost 8 bases to trimming and J lost 0 bases; unmatched junction nucleotides: 14. CDR1 and CDR2 from the germline V gene are GTSNPN and SVGIG (reference sequence).